This T cell receptor (beta chain) was documented in a study of T cells in Graves' hyperthyroidism and ophthalmopathy. Overall study findings and caveats: Through a model of 13 V-J features, ophthalmopathy was separated from stable hyperthyroidism. Blood shared most expanded thyroid clonotypes above 0.001.

The authors deemed Graves' hyperthyroidism stable absent ophthalmopathy progression within 18 months. Hyperthyroidism was newly diagnosed in patients aged 18 to 65 (duration under 2 months). What was amplified from RNA transcripts were TCR beta CDR3 regions. TCR CDR3 underwent first-round RT-PCR with the HTBI primer set. TCRdb independently ran MiXCR on the multiplex PCR reads; one entry per CDR3 protein. This table holds 300,000 or so distinct CDR3 sequences, around 20% found once. Germline loops: CDR1 SGDLS, CDR2 YYNGEE. V was trimmed by 0 bases and J by 4 bases, leaving 13 bases between them. This CDR3 contains 15 residues. At least ten counts were recorded for this clonotype. Its specificity is not known.

This receptor was taken from a woman between 50 and 59 years old with Graves' hyperthyroidism. The source material was blood. The chain is built from TRBV9 and TRBJ1-2, with a possible D match to TRBD1 (6 bases). For the CDR3, the DNA is TGTGCCAGCAGCGTAGACGGGGGGGCCGGCTATGGCTACACCTTC. The encoded protein is CASSVDGGAGYGYTF.